Listed below are T cell receptor beta chains from one sample, sequenced in a study of T cells in Graves' hyperthyroidism and ophthalmopathy. One entry per CDR3 protein, called by TCRdb with MiXCR from the multiplex PCR reads. The data hold 400,000 to 550,000 distinct CDR3 sequences, with approximately 25% observed a single time. Specimen: blood. These receptors were collected from a woman in her thirties with Graves' ophthalmopathy. The CDR3 runs from the conserved cysteine through the conserved F or W. Each record gives: D gene, V gene, J gene, clone size, CDR3 protein, CDR3 DNA. The D gene is left open where the match is weak. Expanded clones are given a class, and other clones once, few, many or no size at all.

D: NA; V: TRBV4-1; J: TRBJ2-5; size: many; CDR3: CASSQPLSSETQYF; DNA: TGCGCCAGCAGCCAGCCACTATCGTCCGAGACCCAGTACTTC
D: NA; V: TRBV12-3/TRBV12-4; J: TRBJ2-6; size: NA; CDR3: CASSGSGSGANVLTF; DNA: TGTGCCAGCAGTGGTTCGGGTTCTGGGGCCAACGTCCTGACTTTC
D: NA; V: TRBV11-2; J: TRBJ2-2; size: once; CDR3: CASSPQHTGELFF; DNA: TGTGCCAGCAGCCCACAGCACACCGGGGAGCTGTTTTTT
D: TRBD1; V: TRBV5-4; J: TRBJ1-2; size: many; CDR3: CASSRVDRAMGYTF; DNA: TGTGCCAGCAGCCGCGTGGACAGGGCTATGGGCTACACCTTC
D: TRBD1; V: TRBV29-1; J: TRBJ2-7; size: many; CDR3: CSVRQGASYEQYF; DNA: TGCAGCGTTAGACAGGGCGCCTCCTACGAGCAGTACTTC
D: TRBD1; V: TRBV9; J: TRBJ2-5; size: NA; CDR3: CASSPSTGATQETQYF; DNA: TGTGCCAGCAGCCCCTCCACAGGGGCTACCCAAGAGACCCAGTACTTC
D: NA; V: TRBV3-1; J: TRBJ1-1; size: many; CDR3: CASSQQGSMNTEAFF; DNA: TGTGCCAGCAGCCAACAAGGCAGTATGAACACTGAAGCTTTCTTT
D: NA; V: TRBV12-3/TRBV12-4; J: TRBJ2-7; size: NA; CDR3: CASSLVPGIEQYF; DNA: TGTGCCAGCAGTTTAGTACCAGGGATCGAGCAGTACTTC
D: NA; V: TRBV12-5; J: TRBJ1-2; size: few; CDR3: CASGHDSHGYTF; DNA: TGTGCTAGTGGCCACGACAGTCATGGCTACACCTTC
D: NA; V: TRBV12-3/TRBV12-4; J: TRBJ1-1; size: NA; CDR3: CASWVGGSSEAFF; DNA: TGTGCCAGCTGGGTAGGGGGTAGTAGTGAAGCTTTCTTT
D: NA; V: TRBV29-1; J: TRBJ2-5; size: NA; CDR3: CSVVGGPGTQYF; DNA: TGCAGCGTTGTAGGAGGGCCAGGGACCCAGTACTTC
D: NA; V: TRBV9; J: TRBJ2-5; size: NA; CDR3: CASSGYGGHQETQYF; DNA: TGTGCCAGCAGCGGATACGGAGGCCACCAAGAGACCCAGTACTTC
D: NA; V: TRBV12-3/TRBV12-4; J: TRBJ2-7; size: many; CDR3: CASTEGDSYEQYF; DNA: TGTGCCAGCACGGAGGGGGATAGCTACGAGCAGTACTTC
D: TRBD1; V: TRBV12-3/TRBV12-4; J: TRBJ2-2; size: many; CDR3: CASSNRGRAGELFF; DNA: TGTGCCAGCTCCAACAGGGGCAGGGCCGGGGAGCTGTTTTTT
D: NA; V: TRBV20-1; J: TRBJ1-1; size: NA; CDR3: CSARVQENTEAFF; DNA: TGCAGTGCTAGAGTTCAAGAAAACACTGAAGCTTTCTTT
D: NA; V: TRBV19; J: TRBJ2-7; size: many; CDR3: CASSIGQIYEQYF; DNA: TGTGCCAGTAGTATCGGCCAGATCTACGAGCAGTACTTC
D: NA; V: TRBV12-3/TRBV12-4; J: TRBJ2-7; size: NA; CDR3: CASKEGGPYEQYF; DNA: TGTGCCAGCAAGGAGGGGGGACCCTACGAGCAGTACTTC
D: NA; V: TRBV28; J: TRBJ2-7; size: NA; CDR3: CASSFVLGVGYEQYF; DNA: TGTGCCAGCAGTTTTGTCTTAGGGGTGGGCTACGAGCAGTACTTC
D: TRBD1; V: TRBV25-1; J: TRBJ1-1; size: NA; CDR3: CASSEAGTVNTEAFF; DNA: TGTGCCAGCAGTGAAGCCGGGACAGTGAACACTGAAGCTTTCTTT
D: TRBD1; V: TRBV20-1; J: TRBJ1-2; size: many; CDR3: CSASRQGAGSYGYTF; DNA: TGCAGTGCTAGTCGGCAGGGGGCGGGTAGCTATGGCTACACCTTC
D: TRBD1; V: TRBV6-2/TRBV6-3; J: TRBJ1-2; size: many; CDR3: CASSYHRDRGNYGYTF; DNA: TGTGCCAGCAGTTACCACCGGGACAGGGGGAACTATGGCTACACCTTC
D: NA; V: TRBV27; J: TRBJ1-1; size: many; CDR3: CASSPLDYTEAFF; DNA: TGTGCCAGCAGTCCCTTGGATTACACTGAAGCTTTCTTT
D: TRBD1; V: TRBV30; J: TRBJ2-2; size: many; CDR3: CAWSARDRGRELFF; DNA: TGTGCCTGGAGTGCCCGGGACAGAGGAAGGGAGCTGTTTTTT
D: TRBD1; V: TRBV12-5; J: TRBJ1-2; size: once; CDR3: CASGAGTGSPYGYTF; DNA: TGTGCTAGTGGTGCCGGGACAGGATCACCCTATGGCTACACCTTC